These T cell receptor beta chains were read from a single sample in a study of T cells in Graves' hyperthyroidism and ophthalmopathy. One entry per CDR3 protein results from TCRdb running MiXCR on the multiplex PCR reads. This table holds about 680,000 distinct CDR3 sequences, roughly a third found once. Sequencing used blood. These receptors all come from a middle-aged woman with Graves' hyperthyroidism. CDR3s include the opening cysteine and the closing phenylalanine or tryptophan. A D gene is named only where the DNA matches it firmly. The listing skips clone size in some rows; elsewhere it reads once, few, many or a size class.

j_call | v_call | d_call | clone_size | cdr3_nt | cdr3_aa
TRBJ1-1 | TRBV12-3/TRBV12-4 | NA | many | TGTGCCAGCAGTTTAGCGGGAAAAAGGTGGACTGAAGCTTTCTTT | CASSLAGKRWTEAFF
TRBJ2-5 | TRBV9 | NA | NA | TGTGCCAGCAGCCCGAAGGGACGACAAGAGACCCAGTACTTC | CASSPKGRQETQYF
TRBJ2-7 | TRBV25-1 | NA | few | TGTGCCAGCAGTTCTGGGGGGACCTACGGGCAGTACTTC | CASSSGGTYGQYF
TRBJ1-4 | TRBV19 | NA | many | TGTGCCAGTAGTATCGGGACTGAGCTGGGGAAAGCTTTT | CASSIGTELGKAF
TRBJ1-4 | TRBV18 | NA | few | TGTGCCAGCTCACCAAATGATGAAAAACTGTTTTTT | CASSPNDEKLFF
TRBJ2-7 | TRBV9 | TRBD1 | once | TGTGCCAGCAGCGTAGAAGGACAGGGGGCCTCCTACGAGCAGTACTTC | CASSVEGQGASYEQYF
TRBJ1-1 | TRBV27 | NA | NA | TGTGCCAGCAGTTTAATCGGGACGTTGAACACTGAAGCTTTCTTT | CASSLIGTLNTEAFF
TRBJ2-2 | TRBV6-5 | NA | NA | TGTGCCAGCAGAGCAGTAGCCCGCGGGGAGCTGTTTTTT | CASRAVARGELFF
TRBJ1-4 | TRBV7-9 | NA | NA | TGTGCCAGCAGTCTTGGCAGAGAGCCTAATGAAAAACTGTTTTTT | CASSLGREPNEKLFF
TRBJ2-2 | TRBV11-3 | TRBD1 | few | TGTGCCAGCAGCCAATGGACAGGACCTACCGGGGAGCTGTTTTTT | CASSQWTGPTGELFF
TRBJ1-5 | TRBV12-3/TRBV12-4 | TRBD1 | few | TGTGCCAGCAGTTTTGACAGGGGGTCGGATAGCAATCAGCCCCAGCATTTT | CASSFDRGSDSNQPQHF
TRBJ2-5 | TRBV12-3/TRBV12-4 | NA | many | TGTGCCAGCAGTTTTCTGGAGACCCAGTACTTC | CASSFLETQYF
TRBJ1-2 | TRBV2 | TRBD1 | NA | TGTGCCAGCAGCGGGGGACAGCTCATAAACTATGGCTACACCTTC | CASSGGQLINYGYTF
TRBJ2-2 | TRBV20-1 | TRBD1 | NA | TGCAGTGCTAGGGTTACGGGGACAGGGGGCACCGGGGAGCTGTTTTTT | CSARVTGTGGTGELFF
TRBJ2-5 | TRBV6-5 | NA | few | TGTGCCAGCATGGGACCCCAGGGAGAGACCCAGTACTTC | CASMGPQGETQYF
TRBJ1-5 | TRBV28 | TRBD1 | NA | TGTGCCAGCAGGTCCGGGACAGGGGATCAGCCCCAGCATTTT | CASRSGTGDQPQHF
TRBJ2-7 | TRBV10-3 | NA | NA | TGTGCCATCAGTGAGTCTGCAGGAGACTACGAGCAGTACTTC | CAISESAGDYEQYF
TRBJ2-5 | TRBV20-1 | NA | NA | TGCAGTGCTGCTGGGGGGGCGACTTCTTTAAGGCAAGAGACCCAGTACTTC | CSAAGGATSLRQETQYF
TRBJ1-1 | TRBV19 | TRBD1 | NA | TGTGCCAGCAGCTTAGTCTTGGACAGGGTTACTGAAGCTTTCTTT | CASSLVLDRVTEAFF
TRBJ1-2 | TRBV6-5 | NA | NA | TGTGCCAGCAGTACCATGAAAGGCTACACCTTC | CASSTMKGYTF
TRBJ2-7 | TRBV2 | NA | few | TGTGCCAGCAGTTACACCGGCGGGTACGAGCAGTACTTC | CASSYTGGYEQYF
TRBJ2-7 | TRBV4-1 | NA | many | TGCGCCAGCAGCCACCTACAGGGTTGGTACGAGCAGTACTTC | CASSHLQGWYEQYF
TRBJ2-7 | TRBV14 | NA | NA | TGTGCCAGCAGGTACAGGGTGCCCTACGAGCAGTACTTC | CASRYRVPYEQYF
TRBJ1-2 | TRBV27 | NA | NA | TGTGCCAGCAAAACAAGCCGGGACGGATATGGCTACACCTTC | CASKTSRDGYGYTF
TRBJ1-2 | TRBV7-2 | TRBD1 | NA | TGTGCCAGCAGCCCATGGACAGGTGACTCTGGAAACACCTTC | CASSPWTGDSGNTF
TRBJ1-2 | TRBV6-5 | NA | NA | TGCGCCAGCAGCCAATCCCCAGGGCTGGCTGGCTACACCTTC | CASSQSPGLAGYTF
TRBJ2-7 | TRBV4-3 | NA | NA | TGCGCCAGCAGCCAAGCGTGGCCTAGGAGCTCCTACGAGCAGTACTTC | CASSQAWPRSSYEQYF
TRBJ1-6 | TRBV7-9 | NA | many | TGTGCCAGCAGCTTAGCCCGGGAGGTCGGTTCACCCCTCCACTTT | CASSLAREVGSPLHF
TRBJ2-7 | TRBV7-2 | TRBD2 | few | TGTGCCAGCAGCGGGGAAAGCCTAGCGGGTACCTACGAGCAGTACTTC | CASSGESLAGTYEQYF
TRBJ1-5 | TRBV7-9 | NA | NA | TGTGCCAGCAGCTTAGCTTCAGGGAATAGCAATCAGCCCCAGCATTTT | CASSLASGNSNQPQHF
TRBJ2-7 | TRBV7-3 | NA | NA | TGTGCCAGCAGCTGGCGAGCGAACGAGCAGTACTTC | CASSWRANEQYF
TRBJ2-2 | TRBV9 | TRBD1 | few | TGTGCCAGCAGCGCCAAGCTTTCCTGGACAGGGAACACCGGGGAGCTGTTTTTT | CASSAKLSWTGNTGELFF